Listed below are T cell receptor beta chains from one sample, sequenced in a study of cytomegalovirus exposure and HLA in healthy donors. Using immunoSEQ multiplex PCR, the repertoire was profiled, and TCRdb retains in-frame clones only, with some absent. This sample has about 120,000 clones; 86% occur once, and the top ten carry roughly 5.3%. The sample was PBMCs. The receptors originated from a man aged 18 to 35 in good health and CMV-seronegative. Each CDR3 is given with its conserved first and last residue. The D gene is left open where the match is weak. Size is omitted from some rows. Given values are once, few, many or a class for expanded clones.

clone_size	v_call	d_call	j_call	cdr3_nt	cdr3_aa
few	TRBV6-5	.	TRBJ1-5	TGTGCCAGCAGTAACTCAGGGGCAAATCAGCCCCAGCATTTT	CASSNSGANQPQHF
.	TRBV27	TRBD1	TRBJ1-6	TGTGCCAGCAGTTTATGGCGCCGACAGGGCGAAATCTATAATTCACCCCTCCACTTT	CASSLWRRQGEIYNSPLHF
.	TRBV6-5	.	TRBJ1-1	TGTGCCACCCTGGCCCGGGACAATGAAGCTTTCTTT	CATLARDNEAFF
.	TRBV11-2	.	TRBJ2-1	TGTGCCAGCAGCTCTACTCTAGGGGGTGAGCAGTTCTTC	CASSSTLGGEQFF
once	TRBV29-1	TRBD1	TRBJ2-2	TGCAGCGTTGAAGATGGTTTTAGCGGGACAGGGGTTTCTGGGGAGCTGTTTTTT	CSVEDGFSGTGVSGELFF
.	TRBV5-1	TRBD2	TRBJ2-2	TGCGCCAGCAGCGCCTTCGGGGCGGGAGCTGGCACCGGGGAGCTGTTTTTT	CASSAFGAGAGTGELFF
.	TRBV29-1	.	TRBJ2-7	TGCAGCGCCGGGACTCTACCCTACGAGCAGTACTTC	CSAGTLPYEQYF
.	TRBV6-5	TRBD2	TRBJ2-7	TGTGCCAGCAGACCAGGTTCTAGCGGGACGTACGAGCAGTACTTC	CASRPGSSGTYEQYF
.	TRBV11-2	.	TRBJ1-1	TGTGCCAGCAGCTTAGTTGTAGGGGGTGAAGCTTTCTTT	CASSLVVGGEAFF
few	TRBV7-9	.	TRBJ1-4	TGTGCCAGCAGCTCACCTAGGGAAAAACTGTTTTTT	CASSSPREKLFF